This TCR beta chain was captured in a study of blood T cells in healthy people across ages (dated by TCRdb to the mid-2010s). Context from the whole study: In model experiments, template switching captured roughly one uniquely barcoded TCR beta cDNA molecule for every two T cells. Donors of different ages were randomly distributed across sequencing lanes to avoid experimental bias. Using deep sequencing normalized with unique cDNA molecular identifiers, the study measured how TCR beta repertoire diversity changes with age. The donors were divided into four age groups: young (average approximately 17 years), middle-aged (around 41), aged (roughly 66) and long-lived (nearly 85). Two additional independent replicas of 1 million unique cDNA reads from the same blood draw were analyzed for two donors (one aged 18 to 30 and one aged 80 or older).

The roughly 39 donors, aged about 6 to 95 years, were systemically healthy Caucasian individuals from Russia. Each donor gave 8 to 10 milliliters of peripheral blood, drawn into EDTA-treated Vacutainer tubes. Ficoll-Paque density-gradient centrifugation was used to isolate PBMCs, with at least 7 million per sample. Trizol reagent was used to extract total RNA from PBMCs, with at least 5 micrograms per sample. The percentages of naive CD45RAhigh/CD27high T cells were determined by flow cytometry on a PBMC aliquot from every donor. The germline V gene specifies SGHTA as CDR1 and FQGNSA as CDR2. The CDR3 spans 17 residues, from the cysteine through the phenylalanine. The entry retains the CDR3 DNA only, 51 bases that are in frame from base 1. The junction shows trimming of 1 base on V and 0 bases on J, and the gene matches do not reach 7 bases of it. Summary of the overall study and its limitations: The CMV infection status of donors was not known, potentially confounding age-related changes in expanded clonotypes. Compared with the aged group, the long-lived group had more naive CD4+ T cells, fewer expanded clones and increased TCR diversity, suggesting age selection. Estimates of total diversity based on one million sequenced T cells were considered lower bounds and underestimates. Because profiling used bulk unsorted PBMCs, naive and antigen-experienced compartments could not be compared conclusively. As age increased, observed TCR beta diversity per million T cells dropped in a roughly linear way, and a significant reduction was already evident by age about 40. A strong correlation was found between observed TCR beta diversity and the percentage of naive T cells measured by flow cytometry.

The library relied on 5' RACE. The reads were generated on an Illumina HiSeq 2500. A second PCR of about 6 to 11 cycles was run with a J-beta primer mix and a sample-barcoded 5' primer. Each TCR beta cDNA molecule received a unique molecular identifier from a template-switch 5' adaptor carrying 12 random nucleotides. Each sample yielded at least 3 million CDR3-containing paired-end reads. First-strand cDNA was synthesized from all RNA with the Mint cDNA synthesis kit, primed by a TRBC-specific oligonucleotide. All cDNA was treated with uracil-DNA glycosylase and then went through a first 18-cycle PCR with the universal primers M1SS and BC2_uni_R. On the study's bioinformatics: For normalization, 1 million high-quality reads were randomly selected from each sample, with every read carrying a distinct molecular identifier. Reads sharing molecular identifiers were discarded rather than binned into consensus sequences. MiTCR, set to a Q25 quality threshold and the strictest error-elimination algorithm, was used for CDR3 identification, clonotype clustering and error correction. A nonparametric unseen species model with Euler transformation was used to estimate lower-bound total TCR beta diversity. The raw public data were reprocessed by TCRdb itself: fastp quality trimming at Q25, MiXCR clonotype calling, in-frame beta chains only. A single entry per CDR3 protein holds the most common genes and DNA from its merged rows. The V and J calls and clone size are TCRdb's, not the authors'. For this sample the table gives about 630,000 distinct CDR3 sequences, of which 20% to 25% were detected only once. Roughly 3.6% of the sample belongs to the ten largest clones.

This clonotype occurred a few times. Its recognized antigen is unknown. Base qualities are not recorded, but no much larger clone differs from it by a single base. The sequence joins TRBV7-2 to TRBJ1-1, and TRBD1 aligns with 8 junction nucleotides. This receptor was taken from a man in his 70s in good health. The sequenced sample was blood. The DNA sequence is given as TGTGCCAGCAGCTTAGAAGGGACAGGCGTAGTGAACACTGAAGCTTTCTTT. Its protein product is CASSLEGTGVVNTEAFF.